Presented here are 22 T cell receptor beta chains from one specimen sequenced in a study of vaccination effects on CD4 cells after COVID-19. The protocol was immunoSEQ multiplex PCR, while the TCRdb copy is restricted to in-frame clones and leaves out a portion. This table has approximately 30,000 clones, roughly 73% appearing once. Expansion of antigen-specific CD4+ T cells with viral peptide pools was carried out by the ViraFEST assay before sequencing. After roughly eleven days in culture, the CD4+ T cells were isolated. Previously uninfected by SARS-CoV-2, the vaccine recipients also showed negative nucleocapsid antibodies. Their specific antigens are unknown. The specimen comprised CD4+ T cells from PBMCs cultured with HCoV-NL63 spike peptides, sampled before COVID-19 vaccination. All receptors derive from a human donor who received a COVID-19 vaccine.

The rearrangement uses TRBV2 and TRBJ1-1; no clear D gene. V lost 7 bases, J lost 4 bases, and 13 bases lay in between. The CDR3 covers 13 residues. Germline CDR1 reads SNHLY; CDR2 reads FYNNEI. The CDR3 here is CASTEVGGTEAFF. DNA of the CDR3: TGTGCCAGCACCGAGGTCGGCGGCACTGAAGCTTTCTTT. The whole variable domain, filled in from reference TRBV2 and TRBJ1-1, reads EPEVTQTPSHQVTQMGQEVILRCVPISNHLYFYWYRQILGQKVEFLVSFYNNEISEKSEIFDDQFSVERPDGSNFTLKIRSTKLEDSAMYFCASTEVGGTEAFFGQGTRLTVV.

This clone has only one observation. The rearrangement joins TRBV18 to TRBJ1-1, with TRBD1 identical over 7 bases. The CDR3 is 13 residues long. Germline CDR1 and CDR2: KGHSH and LQKENI. V shed 8 bases, J shed 1 base, and the junction held 4 bases outside the gene matches. The DNA for the CDR3 is TGTGCCAGCCTTGGGACAGCGAACACTGAAGCTTTCTTT. Translation: CASLGTANTEAFF.

V and J are TRBV9 and TRBJ1-3; D perhaps matches TRBD1 (5 bases). This CDR3 is built from 15 residues. The germline CDR1 and CDR2 sequences are SGDLS and YYNGEE. Deletions cut 4 bases from V and 0 bases from J, with 11 bases between. CDR3 coding DNA: TGTGCCAGCAGCCTCGGGGCCCTCTCTGGAAACACCATATATTTT. This translates into CASSLGALSGNTIYF.

V and J are TRBV6-5 and TRBJ2-2; D is unclear. The V gene lost 7 bases and the J gene lost 4 bases, with 10 bases spanning the gap. Germline-derived CDR1 and CDR2 are MNHEY and SVGAGI. The CDR3 extends over 13 amino acids. This chain's CDR3 is CASTQSATGELFF. The CDR3, as DNA: TGTGCCAGCACGCAGTCCGCCACCGGGGAGCTGTTTTTT.

This chain uses TRBV3-1 (or the pseudogene TRBV3-2) with TRBJ2-3, with 7 bases lining up with TRBD2. J was trimmed by 6 bases and V by 6 bases; bases with no gene match: 15. The germline CDR1 and CDR2 sequences are LGHDT and YNNKEL (reference sequence). The CDR3 sequence is 16 residues long. CDR3: CASRDWGGRSPDTQYF. As DNA, the CDR3 is TGTGCCAGCAGGGATTGGGGCGGGAGATCCCCCGATACGCAGTATTTT.

The count of this clone is one. The chain combines TRBV5-4 with TRBJ2-1; D possibly uses TRBD1 or TRBD2 (5 bases each). V was cut by 5 bases and J by 9 bases, with 18 bases left in between. The CDR3 has 14 amino acids. Germline CDR1 is SGHNT and CDR2 is YYREEE (reference sequence). CDR3: CASRFRDRLGEQFF. The DNA for the CDR3 is TGTGCCAGCAGATTCCGGGACCGGTTGGGTGAGCAGTTCTTC.

This chain uses TRBV28 with TRBJ2-7, with 7 bases lining up with TRBD1. J lost 6 bases, V lost 5 bases, and 10 bases had no gene match. Germline loops: CDR1 MDHEN, CDR2 SYDVKM. There are 14 residues in the CDR3. CDR3 residues: CASSLLNTGVEQYF. CDR3 sequence (DNA): TGTGCCAGCAGTCTGCTGAATACAGGGGTCGAGCAGTACTTC.

The chain couples TRBV3-1 (or the pseudogene TRBV3-2) to TRBJ1-2; no reliable D call. The CDR3 runs to 14 residues. The germline CDR1 and CDR2 sequences are LGHDT and YNNKEL (reference sequence). Trimming took 1 base from V and 8 from J, leaving 14 bases between them. CDR3 DNA sequence: TGTGCCAGCAGCCAAGTCGTCGTCTCGGGAGGCTACACCTTC. It translates to CASSQVVVSGGYTF.

This clone was counted once. CDR3 nucleotide sequence: TGTGCCAGTAGCAGACAGGGGTTGAATAGCAATCAGCCCCAGCATTTT. It encodes CASSRQGLNSNQPQHF. The chain joins TRBV19 to TRBJ1-5; 8 nucleotides agree with TRBD1. V lost 6 bases to trimming and J lost 0 bases; unmatched junction nucleotides: 7. The CDR3 runs to 16 residues. Germline CDR1 LNHDA, CDR2 SQIVND (reference sequence).

This clone showed up just a few times. This chain links TRBV5-4 with TRBJ2-7; 7 bases fit TRBD2. CDR3 size: 15 residues. Germline V gives CDR1 SGHNT, CDR2 YYREEE (reference sequence). The ends lost 4 bases at V and 7 bases at J; junction bases unmatched: 14. The CDR3 region is CASSREAGSLGEQYF. The CDR3 bases are TGTGCCAGCAGCCGGGAGGCAGGTTCCCTGGGGGAGCAGTACTTC.

This chain links TRBV6-4 with TRBJ2-3; no definite D call. CDR1 and CDR2 from the germline V gene are MRHNA and SNTAGT. V lost 2 bases, J lost 0 bases, and 3 bases lay in between. The CDR3 has 13 residues. This CDR3 reads CASSDTSTDTQYF. CDR3 bases: TGTGCCAGCAGTGACACTAGCACAGATACGCAGTATTTT.

The V and J genes are TRBV7-2 and TRBJ1-4, with 7 bases identical to TRBD1. Germline trimming cut 0 bases from V and 8 bases from J; bases unmatched to any gene: 6. Per the germline V gene, CDR1 is SGHTA and CDR2 is FQGNSA. The CDR3 length is 15 residues. The CDR3 DNA reads TGTGCCAGCAGCTTAGCCGCAGGGGGAGAGGAAAAACTGTTTTTT. The encoded protein is CASSLAAGGEEKLFF.

V is TRBV6-2 or TRBV6-3 and J is TRBJ2-3; D tentatively reads TRBD1 or TRBD2 (6 bases each). V lost 6 bases, J lost 6 bases, and 16 bases lay in between. From germline, CDR1 is MNHEY and CDR2 SVGEGT. The CDR3 covers 14 residues. CDR3 region: CASSPRLGGDTQYF. In nucleotides, the CDR3 is TGTGCCAGCAGCCCTCGACTAGGGGGGGATACGCAGTATTTT.

The chain recombines TRBV6-6 with TRBJ1-2; the D gene is possibly TRBD1 (5 bases). V lost 6 bases, J lost 6 bases, and 23 bases lay in between. Germline lookup yields CDR1 MNHNY and CDR2 SVGAGI (reference sequence). The CDR3 covers 16 residues. CDR3 loop: CASSLTGRQTWDGYTF. As DNA, the CDR3 is TGTGCCAGCAGCCTAACAGGACGGCAGACCTGGGATGGCTACACCTTC.

This clone was seen a few times. This chain connects TRBV19 to TRBJ2-5, with TRBD2 identical over 9 bases. Per the germline V gene, CDR1 is LNHDA and CDR2 is SQIVND (reference sequence). The J segment lost 5 bases and the V segment lost 7 bases, leaving 14 bases of the junction unmatched. The CDR3 length is 16 residues. CDR3 sequence: CASTPRGLAGTETQYF. The CDR3 DNA reads as TGTGCCAGTACCCCGAGGGGCCTAGCGGGAACTGAGACCCAGTACTTC.

The chain has TRBV9 and TRBJ2-3, with TRBD2 matching over 8 bases. Germline CDR1 SGDLS, CDR2 YYNGEE. CDR3 length: 15 amino acids. V lost 2 bases and J lost 6; bases outside the gene matches: 8. The CDR3 here is CASSVPGGAGDTQYF. CDR3 coding DNA: TGTGCCAGCAGCGTTCCCGGGGGGGCGGGGGATACGCAGTATTTT. Together with reference TRBV9 and TRBJ2-3, the CDR3 gives the full variable domain: DSGVTQTPKHLITATGQRVTLRCSPRSGDLSVYWYQQSLDQGLQFLIQYYNGEERAKGNILERFSAQQFPDLHSELNLSSLELGDSALYFCASSVPGGAGDTQYFGPGTRLTVL.

V usage is TRBV10-3 and J usage is TRBJ1-1; 7 bases are shared with TRBD1. In germline, CDR1 is ENHRY, CDR2 SYGVKD. This CDR3 is built from 12 residues. The J segment lost 5 bases and the V segment lost 7 bases, leaving 4 bases of the junction unmatched. The chain's CDR3 is CAIKTGRTEAFF. CDR3 in DNA: TGTGCCATCAAGACAGGGAGAACTGAAGCTTTCTTT.

The CDR3 here is CASSHQSGNTGELFF. CDR3 DNA sequence: TGCGCCAGCAGCCACCAAAGCGGGAACACCGGGGAGCTGTTTTTT. This chain connects TRBV4-1 to TRBJ2-2; D is possibly TRBD2 (5 bases). Trimming took 3 bases from V and 1 from J, leaving 9 bases between them. The germline CDR1 and CDR2 sequences are MGHRA and YSYEKL. The CDR3 loop spans 15 amino acids.

This clone occurred a few times. The chain carries TRBV3-1 (or the pseudogene TRBV3-2) and TRBJ1-6, with no clear D. Germline V lookup: CDR1 LGHDT, CDR2 YNNKEL (reference sequence). Between the trimmed V and J ends, which lost 3 bases and 10 bases, there was a span of 16 bases. This CDR3 contains 15 residues. The chain's CDR3 is CASSQNGPRGSPLHF. The CDR3 bases are TGTGCCAGCAGCCAGAACGGACCCCGAGGCTCACCCCTCCACTTT.

The chain is built from TRBV18 and TRBJ1-1, with 10 nucleotides matching TRBD1. V lost 0 bases, J lost 0 bases, and 7 bases stayed unmatched. The CDR3 is 18 amino acids. Germline assignment: CDR1 KGHSH and CDR2 LQKENI. DNA for the CDR3: TGTGCCAGCTCACCACCGGGACAGGGGCGGGGTATGAACACTGAAGCTTTCTTT. Translated: CASSPPGQGRGMNTEAFF.

CDR3 in amino acids: CASSQVQGAPGNTIYF. In DNA form, the CDR3 reads TGTGCCAGCAGCCAAGTTCAGGGGGCGCCTGGAAACACCATATATTTT. J is TRBJ1-3 and V is TRBV3-1 (or the pseudogene TRBV3-2); 8 bases are a match to TRBD1. Trimming at V came to 1 base and at J to 2 bases, leaving 4 bases not matched to a gene. Germline lookup yields CDR1 LGHDT and CDR2 YNNKEL (reference sequence). The CDR3 loop spans 16 amino acids.

The chain recombines TRBV5-1 with TRBJ2-3; 12 positions match TRBD2. Germline values: CDR1 SGHRS, CDR2 YFSETQ. Losses at the gene ends were 5 bases for V and 0 bases for J; bases not matched to a gene: 4. The CDR3 length is 16 residues. DNA for the CDR3: TGCGCCAGCAGTTTCACTAGCGGGGGGAGCACAGATACGCAGTATTTT. Translating it yields CASSFTSGGSTDTQYF.